Presented here are 24 T cell receptor beta chains from one specimen sequenced in a study of blood T cell repertoires in COVID-19. Sequencing used immunoSEQ multiplex PCR; TCRdb keeps in-frame clones, though not all of them. The table lists about 160,000 clones, about 85% of them singletons. The material sequenced was peripheral blood. These receptors originate from a human donor with acute or convalescent COVID-19. The donor label of this sample is uncertain.

The chain joins TRBV5-4 to TRBJ2-1; 8 bases fit TRBD2. CDR1 is SGHNT, CDR2 YYREEE, per germline (reference sequence). V shed 3 bases, J shed 4 bases, and the junction held 12 bases outside the gene matches. CDR3 length: 17 amino acids. DNA of the CDR3: TGTGCCAGCAGCTCGACAGTCAGGACTAGCCGATACAATGAGCAGTTCTTC. As protein: CASSSTVRTSRYNEQFF.

As for this clone: The same CDR3 also results from other DNA sequences found in this sample. The V call is TRBV12-3 or TRBV12-4, the J call TRBJ1-1, with D unresolved. The V end was cut by 6 bases, the J end by 1 base, with 9 bases between. The length of the CDR3 is 13 residues. CDR3 loop: CASSLRENTEAFF. CDR3 coding DNA: TGTGCCAGCAGCCTCCGGGAGAACACTGAAGCTTTCTTT.

The genes are TRBV3-1 (or the pseudogene TRBV3-2) and TRBJ1-1; 7 bases are shared with TRBD1. The CDR3 runs 16 residues. Germline V CDR1 and CDR2: LGHDT, YNNKEL (reference sequence). The V segment lost 4 bases and the J segment 0 bases; nucleotides outside the gene matches: 8. The CDR3 region is CASSPQGQIMNTEAFF. The CDR3 DNA reads as TGTGCCAGCAGCCCCCAGGGACAGATCATGAACACTGAAGCTTTCTTT.

The V and J genes are TRBV7-9 and TRBJ2-5; possible D gene TRBD2, 6 bases. This CDR3 contains 14 residues. V was shortened by 5 bases and J by 5 bases, with 15 bases between the two germline ends. Germline V CDR1 and CDR2: SEHNR, FQNEAQ (reference sequence). The chain's CDR3 is CASSPSTSKETQYF. Here the CDR3 DNA reads TGTGCCAGCAGCCCGTCGACTAGTAAGGAGACCCAGTACTTC.

CDR3 amino acids: CATVDFETQYF. In nucleotides, the CDR3 is TGTGCCACCGTAGATTTTGAGACCCAGTACTTC. The rearrangement links TRBV6-5 to TRBJ2-5; no firm D call. The CDR3 is 11 amino acids. V lost 10 bases, J lost 5 bases, and 11 bases lay in between. Looked up from germline, CDR1 is MNHEY and CDR2 is SVGAGI.

In this sample, this clone turned up a few times. This chain links TRBV11-2 with TRBJ2-7, with 8 bases aligning to TRBD1. Germline loops: CDR1 SGHAT, CDR2 FQNNGV. V dropped 5 bases and J dropped 3; count of bases not matched to a gene: 9. The length of the CDR3 is 15 residues. The DNA for the CDR3 is TGTGCCAGCAGCCCCGACAGGGGAGGAGGCTACGAGCAGTACTTC. Amino acid sequence: CASSPDRGGGYEQYF.

The rearrangement links TRBV9 to TRBJ2-7, with a weak D call TRBD2 (7 bases). Per germline, CDR1 SGDLS and CDR2 YYNGEE. The V end was cut by 0 bases, the J end by 7 bases, with 14 bases between. CDR3 length equals 14 residues. The CDR3 sequence is CASSVGVGGHEQYF. The DNA for the CDR3 is TGTGCCAGCAGCGTAGGCGTCGGGGGGCATGAGCAGTACTTC.

In this sample, this clone turned up once. The chain couples TRBV7-9 to TRBJ2-2; D possibly corresponds to TRBD1 (6 bases). The germline CDR1 and CDR2 sequences are SEHNR and FQNEAQ (reference sequence). This CDR3 has 19 amino acids. Trimming left V 3 bases short and J 1 base short, with 21 bases between. CDR3 residues: CASSFRPRTGTKNTGELFF. The CDR3 DNA follows: TGTGCCAGCAGCTTTCGCCCTAGAACCGGGACAAAGAACACCGGGGAGCTGTTTTTT.

The J gene is TRBJ1-1, the V gene TRBV6-5; tentative D call: TRBD1 (5 bases). Deletions cut 0 bases from V and 5 bases from J, with 10 bases between. Looked up from germline, CDR1 is MNHEY and CDR2 is SVGAGI. The CDR3 is 14 residues long. CDR3 in DNA: TGTGCCAGCAGTTACTCCCGGGGGTTAACTGAAGCTTTCTTT. Protein: CASSYSRGLTEAFF.

The chain joins TRBV27 to TRBJ1-3; D is unresolved. The CDR3 runs 16 residues. V was cut by 2 bases and J by 2 bases, with 13 bases left in between. Germline CDR1 is MNHEY and CDR2 is SMNVEV (reference sequence). The CDR3 loop is CASSLSRGLAGNTIYF. The CDR3 bases are TGTGCCAGCAGTTTAAGCCGGGGATTAGCTGGAAACACCATATATTTT.

The chain carries TRBV6-2 or TRBV6-3 and TRBJ2-7; the D gene is possibly TRBD1 (6 bases). Germline loops: CDR1 MNHEY, CDR2 SVGEGT. V lost 2 bases, J lost 0 bases, and 11 bases lay in between. The CDR3 runs 15 residues. CDR3 coding DNA: TGTGCCAGCAGTTACGAAGACAGGAGCTCCTACGAGCAGTACTTC. It specifies CASSYEDRSSYEQYF.

The CDR3 loop is CASSVQGPTNEKLFF. CDR3 in DNA: TGTGCCAGCAGTGTTCAGGGCCCAACTAATGAAAAACTGTTTTTT. The J gene is TRBJ1-4, the V gene TRBV6-4; D is possibly TRBD1 (5 bases). This CDR3 is built from 15 residues. V lost 4 bases, J lost 0 bases, and 9 bases lay in between. Germline values: CDR1 MRHNA, CDR2 SNTAGT.

V gene TRBV3-1 (or the pseudogene TRBV3-2) combines with J gene TRBJ1-3; 7 nucleotides line up with TRBD1. The V gene's germline CDR1 is LGHDT and CDR2 YNNKEL (reference sequence). The V segment lost 3 bases and the J segment 0 bases; nucleotides outside the gene matches: 5. The CDR3 loop spans 16 amino acids. CDR3 in DNA: TGTGCCAGCAGCCAGAGGACAGGAGTCTCTGGAAACACCATATATTTT. It is translated as CASSQRTGVSGNTIYF.

This chain connects TRBV10-2 to TRBJ1-1, with a tentative D call TRBD1 (5 bases). Between the trimmed V and J ends, which lost 5 bases and 5 bases, there was a span of 15 bases. This CDR3 spans 14 amino acids. The germline CDR1 and CDR2 sequences are WSHSY and SAAADI. The CDR3 here is CASSRPGDWTEAFF. The DNA of the CDR3 is TGCGCCAGCAGTCGTCCTGGGGACTGGACTGAAGCTTTCTTT.

The table lists this clone with a count of one. The gene calls are TRBV2 and TRBJ1-3; D remains unclear. Trimming cost V 2 bases and J 13 bases, with 15 bases left between them. The germline gives CDR1 SNHLY, CDR2 FYNNEI. The CDR3 covers 13 residues. The CDR3 DNA is TGTGCCAGCAGTGAATTCGCGGCCCGCCGGATATATTTT. It codes for CASSEFAARRIYF.

The chain is built from TRBV3-1 (or the pseudogene TRBV3-2) and TRBJ1-4; a weak D match, TRBD1 (6 bases). This CDR3 is 14 amino acids long. V lost 4 bases to trimming and J lost 10 bases, with 16 bases between them. Germline V gives CDR1 LGHDT, CDR2 YNNKEL (reference sequence). In nucleotides, the CDR3 is TGTGCCAGCAGCCTCCTCGGGGGGGGCGGAAAACTGTTTTTT. Amino acid sequence: CASSLLGGGGKLFF.

This chain joins TRBV29-1 and TRBJ1-1, with a possible D match to TRBD1 (6 bases). The length of the CDR3 is 11 residues. The V gene lost 4 bases and the J gene lost 8 bases, with 11 bases spanning the gap. Germline CDR1 SQVTM, CDR2 ANQGSEA. In DNA form, the CDR3 reads TGCAGCGTTGCTCGGGGGGCGGAAGCTTTCTTT. It encodes CSVARGAEAFF.

This chain connects TRBV18 to TRBJ1-1, with D possibly matching TRBD1 (6 bases). The CDR3 runs 13 residues. Germline V gene lookup returns CDR1 KGHSH and CDR2 LQKENI. V was shortened by 3 bases and J by 4 bases, with 9 bases between the two germline ends. Here the CDR3 reads CASSPDSSTEAFF. DNA of the CDR3: TGTGCCAGCTCACCGGACAGTAGCACTGAAGCTTTCTTT.

CDR3 nucleotide sequence: TGTGCCAGCAGCTCCCGAGGGGCTAGCGGAGATGAGCAGTTCTTC. This encodes CASSSRGASGDEQFF. This rearrangement joins TRBV7-9 to TRBJ2-1, with 7 bases fitting TRBD2. V lost 4 bases and J lost 8; bases outside the gene matches: 11. The germline gives CDR1 SEHNR, CDR2 FQNEAQ (reference sequence). The CDR3 loop spans 15 amino acids.

The rearrangement joins TRBV21-1 to TRBJ1-6; TRBD1 was called by the table and not checked on the DNA. TRBV21-1 is deemed a pseudogene. The CDR3 runs 17 residues. CDR3 coding DNA: TGTGCCAGCAGCAAACCGAAGGGGTGGGGTGTTAATTCACCCCTCCACTTT. This codes for CASSKPKGWGVNSPLHF.

This clone was observed a single time. The chain links TRBV7-3 to TRBJ1-1; D gene ambiguous. Germline CDR1 and CDR2: SGHTA and FQGTGA. This CDR3 region has 14 residues. Between the trimmed V and J ends, which lost 2 bases and 8 bases, there was a span of 15 bases. CDR3 coding DNA: TGTGCCAGCAGCTTAGATTTTTATGCGGGGGAAGCTTTCTTT. This translates into CASSLDFYAGEAFF. Based on the CDR3 plus reference TRBV7-3 and TRBJ1-1, the full variable domain is GAGVSQTPSNKVTEKGKYVELRCDPISGHTALYWYRQSLGQGPEFLIYFQGTGAADDSGLPNDRFFAVRPEGSVSTLKIQRTERGDSAVYLCASSLDFYAGEAFFGQGTRLTVV.

This sequence joins TRBV18 and TRBJ1-1; 8 nucleotides line up with TRBD1. CDR3 size: 13 residues. Germline V CDR1 and CDR2: KGHSH, LQKENI. Germline trimming cut 0 bases from V and 11 bases from J; bases unmatched to any gene: 5. The CDR3, as DNA: TGTGCCAGCTCACCACCGACAGGGGTAGAGGCTTTCTTT. Translating it yields CASSPPTGVEAFF.

This clone appeared many times. This chain links TRBV7-8 with TRBJ1-2, with D possibly TRBD1 on 6 matching bases. V was clipped by 5 bases and J by 5 bases, with 12 bases between them. The CDR3 has 13 amino acids. CDR1 is SGHVS, CDR2 FQNEAQ, per germline. CDR3 DNA: TGTGCCAGCAGCCTAGAGGGGACATATGGCTACACCTTC. It encodes CASSLEGTYGYTF.

The chain employs TRBV25-1 and TRBJ1-1, with no clear D. The V end was cut by 5 bases, the J end by 1 base, with 8 bases between. Germline V gene lookup returns CDR1 MGHDK and CDR2 SYGVNS. CDR3 size: 13 residues. The CDR3 region has the DNA TGTGCCAGCAGTTCGTCCGGGAACACTGAAGCTTTCTTT. It yields the protein CASSSSGNTEAFF.